The 27 T cell receptor beta chains below come from one sample, sequenced in a study of cytomegalovirus exposure and HLA in healthy donors. Primers: 60 Vbeta forward and 13 Jbeta reverse. Clones were sequenced by immunoSEQ multiplex PCR, and TCRdb holds only the in-frame ones, with some missing. Among about 87,000 clones listed, approximately 69% were seen once. The material sequenced was PBMCs. These receptors were taken from a man aged 25 to 40 in good health and CMV-seropositive.

The rearrangement joins TRBV11-1 to TRBJ2-1, with 7 bases identical to TRBD2. Trimming cost V 1 base and J 2 bases; bases outside gene matches: 2. Germline values: CDR1 SGHAT, CDR2 FQDESV (reference sequence). The CDR3 sequence is 15 residues long. In DNA, the CDR3 is TGTGCCAGCAGCTTAGTGGGGGGGGCCTACAATGAGCAGTTCTTC. This sequence encodes CASSLVGGAYNEQFF. The whole variable domain, remainder taken from reference TRBV11-1 and TRBJ2-1, is EAEVAQSPRYKITEKSQAVAFWCDPISGHATLYWYRQILGQGPELLVQFQDESVVDDSQLPKDRFSAERLKGVDSTLKIQPAELGDSAMYLCASSLVGGAYNEQFFGPGTRLTVL.

The gene calls are TRBV6-1 and TRBJ1-5, with 10 bases aligning to TRBD1. J was trimmed by 7 bases and V by 5 bases; bases with no gene match: 8. The CDR3 contains 15 residues. Germline V gene lookup returns CDR1 MNHNS and CDR2 SASEGT. The CDR3 sequence is CASSTRGQGLQPQHF. The DNA for the CDR3 is TGTGCCAGCAGTACAAGGGGACAGGGGCTACAGCCCCAGCATTTT.

This clone has more than one count but fewer than ten. This chain joins TRBV10-1 and TRBJ2-2, with TRBD1 matching over 8 bases. The CDR3 covers 15 residues. Germline V gene lookup returns CDR1 WNHNN and CDR2 SYGVQD (reference sequence). With V trimmed by 0 bases and J by 3 bases, 0 bases remained unmatched. CDR3 DNA: TGCGCCAGCAGTGAGTCGGACAGGGACACCGGGGAGCTGTTTTTT. Translated: CASSESDRDTGELFF.

This sequence joins TRBV7-3 and TRBJ2-7, with D possibly being TRBD2 (5 bases). The CDR3 covers 11 residues. The V and J ends lost 5 bases and 6 bases respectively, with 8 bases between them. The germline V gene has CDR1 SGHTA and CDR2 FQGTGA. The CDR3 region is CASSPDCEQYF. As DNA, the CDR3 is TGTGCCAGCAGCCCGGACTGCGAGCAGTACTTC.

V is TRBV28 and J is TRBJ1-1; no clear D. Germline V gene sequence: CDR1 MDHEN, CDR2 SYDVKM. The CDR3 has 14 amino acids. V was shortened by 5 bases and J by 0 bases, with 10 bases between the two germline ends. CDR3 in amino acids: CASSPTRMNTEAFF. The CDR3 DNA is TGTGCCAGCAGTCCGACACGGATGAACACTGAAGCTTTCTTT.

The rearrangement links TRBV5-5 to TRBJ2-5; TRBD1 agrees at 8 bases. V shed 4 bases, J shed 5 bases, and the junction held 7 bases outside the gene matches. Per the germline V gene, CDR1 is SGHKS and CDR2 is YYEKEE (reference sequence). The CDR3 contains 14 residues. CDR3 DNA: TGTGCCAGCAGCCCCGACAGGGGACGGGAGACCCAGTACTTC. It translates to CASSPDRGRETQYF.

V is TRBV25-1 and J is TRBJ2-5; 8 nucleotides line up with TRBD1. CDR1 MGHDK and CDR2 SYGVNS come from the germline V gene. The V segment lost 3 bases and the J segment 0 bases; nucleotides outside the gene matches: 9. The length of the CDR3 is 17 residues. CDR3 amino acids: CASSEARDRTYQETQYF. The CDR3, as DNA: TGTGCCAGCAGTGAGGCCCGGGACAGGACATACCAAGAGACCCAGTACTTC. Combining the CDR3 with reference TRBV25-1 and TRBJ2-5 gives the whole variable domain EADIYQTPRYLVIGTGKKITLECSQTMGHDKMYWYQQDPGMELHLIHYSYGVNSTEKGDLSSESTVSRIRTEHFPLTLESARPSHTSQYLCASSEARDRTYQETQYFGPGTRLLVL.

V gene TRBV28 combines with J gene TRBJ1-5; D may be TRBD1 (6 bases). V was clipped by 3 bases and J by 0 bases, with 15 bases between them. The germline V gene encodes CDR1 MDHEN and CDR2 SYDVKM. The CDR3 spans 17 residues. The CDR3 protein is CASSFQGRGYSNQPQHF. The CDR3 bases are TGTGCCAGCAGTTTCCAGGGCAGGGGATATAGCAATCAGCCCCAGCATTTT.

The chain uses TRBV10-3 and TRBJ1-2; D might be TRBD1 (5 bases). The length of the CDR3 is 12 residues. The V end was cut by 3 bases, the J end by 3 bases, with 5 bases between. The germline gives CDR1 ENHRY, CDR2 SYGVKD. The CDR3 bases are TGTGCCATCAGTGAAGGGGACTATGGCTACACCTTC. Amino acid sequence: CAISEGDYGYTF.

V and J are TRBV9 and TRBJ2-1, with a weak D call TRBD1 (5 bases). Between the trimmed V and J ends, which lost 2 bases and 9 bases, there was a span of 18 bases. Germline V CDR1 and CDR2: SGDLS, YYNGEE. The CDR3 runs 15 residues. The CDR3 region has the DNA TGTGCCAGCAGCGTCAGGGCTCAATACGGCCCTGAGCAGTTCTTC. Translating gives CASSVRAQYGPEQFF.

This chain links TRBV9 with TRBJ1-6, with TRBD1 as a possible D gene (6 bases). This CDR3 spans 15 amino acids. Between the trimmed V and J ends, which lost 4 bases and 2 bases, there was a span of 10 bases. Germline CDR1 SGDLS, CDR2 YYNGEE. For the CDR3, the DNA is TGTGCCAGCAGCTCCCGGGACACCTATAATTCACCCCTCCACTTT. This gives the protein CASSSRDTYNSPLHF. The full variable domain, its missing parts supplied by reference TRBV9 and TRBJ1-6, is DSGVTQTPKHLITATGQRVTLRCSPRSGDLSVYWYQQSLDQGLQFLIQYYNGEERAKGNILERFSAQQFPDLHSELNLSSLELGDSALYFCASSSRDTYNSPLHFGNGTRLTVT.

The V call is TRBV9, the J call TRBJ1-1; no reliable D call. Germline CDR1 SGDLS, CDR2 YYNGEE. CDR3 size: 13 residues. Trimming shortened V by 5 bases and J by 0 bases, and 8 bases separated the two germline ends. CDR3 amino acids: CASSFRLNTEAFF. CDR3 nucleotide sequence: TGTGCCAGCAGTTTCCGGTTGAACACTGAAGCTTTCTTT.

Worth noting for this clone: Other DNA sequences in this specimen translate into the identical CDR3. The chain uses TRBV7-9 and TRBJ1-6, with 10 bases aligning to TRBD1. Looked up from germline, CDR1 is SEHNR and CDR2 is FQNEAQ (reference sequence). The CDR3 length is 15 residues. V lost 4 bases, J lost 9 bases, and 6 bases stayed unmatched. CDR3 sequence: CASSSWTGGGSPLHF. CDR3 DNA sequence: TGTGCCAGCAGCTCGTGGACAGGGGGTGGTTCACCCCTCCACTTT.

The rearrangement links TRBV27 to TRBJ1-2; D not certain. Looked up from germline, CDR1 is MNHEY and CDR2 is SMNVEV (reference sequence). Trimming left V 4 bases short and J 4 bases short, with 13 bases between. This CDR3 comprises 14 residues. Here the CDR3 DNA reads TGTGCCAGCAGTTCCCGACACTTCGCCTATGGCTACACCTTC. Its translation is CASSSRHFAYGYTF.

The rearrangement joins TRBV7-9 to TRBJ2-2, with TRBD1 as a possible D gene (6 bases). The CDR3 extends over 17 amino acids. V dropped 5 bases and J dropped 0 bases, with 16 bases sitting between them. CDR1 is SEHNR, CDR2 FQNEAQ, per germline (reference sequence). CDR3 sequence: CASSGGPGQPNTGELFF. The CDR3, as DNA: TGTGCCAGCAGCGGGGGACCGGGACAACCGAACACCGGGGAGCTGTTTTTT.

The CDR3 loop is CASTPGASGYNEQFF. In DNA, the CDR3 is TGTGCCAGCACCCCTGGGGCTAGCGGATACAATGAGCAGTTCTTC. V and J are TRBV7-3 and TRBJ2-1; 7 bases are a match to TRBD2. V was pared by 7 bases and J by 4 bases, with 10 bases of the junction left unmatched. Germline V CDR1 and CDR2: SGHTA, FQGTGA. There are 15 residues in the CDR3.

This clone was seen only once. CDR3 in amino acids: CASSFLPRPPPPEQFF. In DNA form, the CDR3 reads TGTGCCAGCAGCTTCCTGCCGCGCCCGCCCCCACCTGAGCAGTTCTTC. The chain combines TRBV9 with TRBJ2-1, with no clear D. Trimming took off 4 bases at V and 9 bases at J, with 23 bases between the two ends. Germline V lookup: CDR1 SGDLS, CDR2 YYNGEE. This CDR3 is built from 16 residues.

The V and J genes are TRBV5-1 and TRBJ2-1; D gene ambiguous. V lost 3 bases, J lost 2 bases, and 15 bases lay in between. Germline CDR1 reads SGHRS; CDR2 reads YFSETQ. The CDR3 spans 16 residues. The CDR3 nucleotides are TGCGCCAGCAGCTCTCAGGTAACCGTGACCTACAATGAGCAGTTCTTC. Its protein is CASSSQVTVTYNEQFF.

This clone has more than one count but fewer than ten. V and J are TRBV2 and TRBJ2-1; D is perhaps TRBD1 (5 bases). Germline-derived CDR1 and CDR2 are SNHLY and FYNNEI. The CDR3 is made up of 17 amino acids. Trimming shortened V by 1 base and J by 6 bases, and 19 bases separated the two germline ends. The CDR3 spells CASSEGGLRVVGNEQFF. The CDR3 nucleotides read TGTGCCAGCAGTGAAGGGGGCCTTAGAGTAGTTGGCAATGAGCAGTTCTTC.

The rearrangement links TRBV29-1 to TRBJ1-2; TRBD1 might be the D (5 bases). Deletions cut 6 bases from V and 3 bases from J, with 20 bases between. CDR1 and CDR2 (germline): SQVTM, ANQGSEA. This CDR3 is built from 15 residues. The DNA for the CDR3 is TGCAGCGTGGAGTCTTTCGGGACGGGAGACTATGGCTACACCTTC. This sequence encodes CSVESFGTGDYGYTF.

The CDR3 loop reads CASSEARGPSTDTQYF. CDR3 coding DNA: TGTGCCAGCAGTGAAGCTAGGGGCCCTTCCACAGATACGCAGTATTTT. The chain joins TRBV6-1 to TRBJ2-3; TRBD1 might be the D (5 bases). The CDR3 has 16 residues. Germline V lookup: CDR1 MNHNS, CDR2 SASEGT. Trimming took 0 bases from V and 2 from J, leaving 12 bases between them.

The chain carries TRBV4-1 and TRBJ2-7; 8 positions match TRBD1. The V gene end was trimmed by 10 bases and the J gene end by 3 bases; junction bases not matched to a gene: 8. This CDR3 contains 13 residues. CDR1 and CDR2 from the germline V gene are MGHRA and YSYEKL. The CDR3 protein is CATSNTGGYEQYF. Here the CDR3 DNA reads TGCGCCACCTCAAATACAGGGGGCTACGAGCAGTACTTC.

This rearrangement joins TRBV7-2 to TRBJ2-5; D is unclear. Trimming cost V 2 bases and J 1 base, with 8 bases left between them. The CDR3 totals 14 residues. Germline CDR1 is SGHTA and CDR2 is FQGNSA. The chain's CDR3 is CASSLSVSQETQYF. The CDR3 nucleotides read TGTGCCAGCAGCTTATCTGTTAGCCAAGAGACCCAGTACTTC.

The chain carries TRBV15 and TRBJ2-5, with 7 bases identical to TRBD2. Germline V CDR1 and CDR2: LNHNV, YYDKDF (reference sequence). The length of the CDR3 is 14 residues. The junction had 4 bases not matched to a gene; V was cut back by 1 base and J by 5 bases. CDR3 sequence (DNA): TGTGCCACCAGCAGAGGGGCTAGCGGTGAGACCCAGTACTTC. It translates to CATSRGASGETQYF.

CDR3 in DNA: TGCGCCAGCAGCTTGGATGGGCAGGACTATGGCTACACCTTC. Protein product: CASSLDGQDYGYTF. The chain joins TRBV5-1 to TRBJ1-2; no firm D call. V was pared by 0 bases and J by 3 bases, with 9 bases between. This CDR3 comprises 14 residues. The germline gives CDR1 SGHRS, CDR2 YFSETQ.

The rearrangement uses TRBV6-5 and TRBJ2-7; 10 bases are a match to TRBD1. This CDR3 region has 16 residues. Germline trimming cut 4 bases from V and 0 bases from J; bases unmatched to any gene: 6. Per the germline V gene, CDR1 is MNHEY and CDR2 is SVGAGI. The CDR3 sequence: CASSLYRDRGSYEQYF. In nucleotides, the CDR3 is TGTGCCAGCAGTTTATACCGGGACAGGGGCTCCTACGAGCAGTACTTC.

This clone was detected a few times. This rearrangement joins TRBV19 to TRBJ2-5, with 9 bases fitting TRBD2. V lost 2 bases and J lost 1; bases outside the gene matches: 2. The CDR3 loop spans 15 amino acids. Germline values: CDR1 LNHDA, CDR2 SQIVND (reference sequence). This chain's CDR3 is CASSILAGPQETQYF. Here the CDR3 DNA reads TGTGCCAGTAGTATACTAGCGGGACCCCAAGAGACCCAGTACTTC.